This T cell receptor beta chain was sequenced in a study of CD8+ T cells in alopecia areata. Study at large: Tofacitinib therapy took 6 to 18 months; 6 months off drug came after.

Sequencing used cDNA as its template, made by extracting RNA and reverse transcribing it. Profiling relied on immunoSEQ multiplex PCR, and the TCRdb table lists in-frame clones only, not all of them. The data hold some 42,000 clones, with roughly 92% observed a single time. Treatment noted: oral pan-JAK inhibitor, 5-10 mg twice daily. It was from alopecia areata patients that lesional scalp punch biopsies and peripheral blood were collected. The germline gives CDR1 MNHEY, CDR2 SMNVEV (reference sequence). Trimming pared 0 bases from V and 4 bases from J, leaving 12 bases between. This CDR3 region has 16 residues. This clone was recorded once. Its antigen is still unknown. Findings of the study overall: A great number of expanded lesional clones endured in scalp and blood during tofacitinib.

The rearrangement uses TRBV27 and TRBJ2-2; possible D gene TRBD2, 5 bases. The receptor comes from a human donor with alopecia areata. Source: CD8+ T cells sorted from blood, taken at week 24, from a patient treated with tofacitinib. The CDR3 DNA sequence: TGTGCCAGCAGTTTATCCGGTCAGGCGGGCACCGGGGAGCTGTTTTTT. Translation gives CASSLSGQAGTGELFF.